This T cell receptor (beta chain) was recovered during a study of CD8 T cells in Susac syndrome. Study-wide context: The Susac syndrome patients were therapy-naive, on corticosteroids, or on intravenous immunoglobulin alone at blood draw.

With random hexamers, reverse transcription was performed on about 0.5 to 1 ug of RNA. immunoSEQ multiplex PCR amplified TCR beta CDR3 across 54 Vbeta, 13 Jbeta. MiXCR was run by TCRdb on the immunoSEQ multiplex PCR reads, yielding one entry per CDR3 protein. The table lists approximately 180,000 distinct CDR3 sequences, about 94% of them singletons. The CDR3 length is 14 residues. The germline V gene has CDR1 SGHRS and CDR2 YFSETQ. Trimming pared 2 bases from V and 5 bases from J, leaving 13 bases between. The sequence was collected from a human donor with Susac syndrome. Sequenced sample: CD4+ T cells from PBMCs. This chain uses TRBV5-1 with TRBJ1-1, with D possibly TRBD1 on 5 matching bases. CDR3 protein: CASSLQVGRTEAFF. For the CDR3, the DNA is TGCGCCAGCAGCTTACAGGTGGGCCGGACTGAAGCTTTCTTT.